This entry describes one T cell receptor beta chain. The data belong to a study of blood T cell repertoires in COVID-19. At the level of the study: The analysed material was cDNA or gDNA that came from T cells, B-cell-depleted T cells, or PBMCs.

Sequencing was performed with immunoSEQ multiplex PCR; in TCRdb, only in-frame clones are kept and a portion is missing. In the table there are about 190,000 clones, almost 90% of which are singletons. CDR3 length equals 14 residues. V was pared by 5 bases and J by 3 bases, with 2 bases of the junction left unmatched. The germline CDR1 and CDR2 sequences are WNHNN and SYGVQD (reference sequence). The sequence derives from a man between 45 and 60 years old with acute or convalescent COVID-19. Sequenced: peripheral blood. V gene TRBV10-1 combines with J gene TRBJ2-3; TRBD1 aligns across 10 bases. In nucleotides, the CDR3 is TGCGCCAGCAGTCCGGGACAGGGGACAGATACGCAGTATTTT. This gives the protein CASSPGQGTDTQYF.